This T cell receptor (beta chain) was retrieved from a study of molecular identifiers for immune sequencing clone quantification (dated by TCRdb to the late 2010s). Background for the entire study: For a replicate experiment, RNA from about 21,000 or 97,000 naive CD8 T cells was divided into five aliquots, of which four were sequenced. The study was a methods study using CD8 T cells to benchmark molecular-identifier clustering-based TCR repertoire sequencing (MIDCIRS) and TCR RNA copy counting.

Receptors were amplified or captured by PCR. Sequencing was performed on a NextSeq 500. Bulk TCR libraries were generated as previously described, with the TCR primers listed in Table S5 used. Purification of total RNA was performed with the Qiagen AllPrep DNA/RNA kit. Before analysis, reads from multiple sequencing runs of one library were combined. Per the original workflow: Reads were retained only if the reads had an exact TCR constant sequence, and the retained reads were trimmed to 150 nt and grouped according to their 12-nt molecular barcodes. Reads in each barcode group were sub-clustered using a 15% Levenshtein threshold, and a quality-weighted consensus sequence was built for each RNA molecule. Non-functional sequences were excluded, and lower-count sequences lying one edit away from another sequence were also excluded. Based on fitting two negative binomial distributions, any barcode sub-cluster with under 20% of the maximum read count was discarded. TCRdb applied fastp at Q25 and MiXCR to the public reads, then kept only in-frame beta chains. When rows share a CDR3 protein, they turn into one entry using the most common DNA and genes. The V and J calls were determined by TCRdb, not by the authors. This sample is represented by over 550,000 distinct CDR3 sequences; around 25% of them were singletons. The ten most abundant clones make up approximately 0.75% of the sample.

Libraries of naive CD8 T cells were built from anywhere between about 17,000 and 1,000,000 sorted cells, with 10%, 30% or 50% of the purified RNA used. Naive CD8 T cells, defined as CD8+CD4-CCR7+CD45RA+, were FACS-sorted into RLT Plus buffer on a BD FACSAria II. To test detection sensitivity, Jurkat RNA equivalent to about eleven TCR copies was spiked into samples of about 17,000-1,100,000 naive CD8 T cells. Enrichment of CD8 T cells was performed with RosetteSep CD8+ T Cell Enrichment Cocktail and Ficoll-Paque, after which ACK red cell lysis was carried out. As regards this clonotype: The antigen it recognizes is unknown. A read error may be the cause here, since a much bigger clone is one base away.

Summary of the overall study and its limitations: Modeling gave around 3.3 recovered TCR RNA copies per cell versus 7.5 to 10 by digital PCR, implying approximately 30% capture efficiency. When barcode sub-clustering was not used, chimeric consensus sequences inflated TCR diversity, with chimeras reaching as high as 47%. The sizes of highly expanded clones could end up underestimated when identical TCR molecules share a barcode. A single cell's worth of spiked-in Jurkat TCR RNA was reported detectable even among approximately 930,000 naive CD8 T cells. The naive libraries included spiked-in Jurkat TCR RNA (about ten copies' worth), and this RNA is not part of the donor repertoire. In CMV-specific effector cells, clones with more than 20 RNA copies contained over 99% of molecules, whereas in naive cells such clones contained under 1% of molecules.

From its cysteine to its phenylalanine, the CDR3 spans 15 amino acids. The sequence is cut down to CDR3 DNA, 45 bases in frame from base 1. CDR1 DFQATT and CDR2 SNEGSKA are derived from the germline V gene (reference sequence). The rearrangement joined TRBV20-1 to TRBJ2-6; TRBD1 is perhaps the D gene, given 5 matching bases. The sample comprised naive CD8+ T cells from blood, with Jurkat cell RNA spiked in. Interpreted using the paper, the cell subset or site label stands for: FACS-sorted CD8+CD4-CCR7+CD45RA+ naive T cells. The clonotype was recovered from a human donor in good health. Some libraries in this study had Jurkat cell RNA spiked in. The CDR3 region reads CSAAEIGSGANVQTF. The DNA reads as follows: TGCAGTGCTGCGGAAATAGGCTCTGGGGCCAACGTCCAGACTTTC.